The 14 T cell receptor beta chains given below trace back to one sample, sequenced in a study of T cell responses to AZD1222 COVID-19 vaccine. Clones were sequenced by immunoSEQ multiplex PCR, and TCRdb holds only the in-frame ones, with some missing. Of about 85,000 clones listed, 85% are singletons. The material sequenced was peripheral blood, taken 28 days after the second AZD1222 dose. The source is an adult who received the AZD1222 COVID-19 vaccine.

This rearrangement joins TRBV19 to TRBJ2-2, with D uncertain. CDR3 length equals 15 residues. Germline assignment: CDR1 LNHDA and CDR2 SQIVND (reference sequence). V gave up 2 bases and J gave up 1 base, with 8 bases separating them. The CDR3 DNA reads TGTGCCAGTAGTATACGGCAGAAGAACACCGGGGAGCTGTTTTTT. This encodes CASSIRQKNTGELFF.

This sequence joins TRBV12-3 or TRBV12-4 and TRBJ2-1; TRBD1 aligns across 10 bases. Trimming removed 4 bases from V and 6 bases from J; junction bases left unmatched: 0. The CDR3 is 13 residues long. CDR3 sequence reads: CASSWDRGNEQFF. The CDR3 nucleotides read TGTGCCAGCAGTTGGGACAGGGGCAATGAGCAGTTCTTC.

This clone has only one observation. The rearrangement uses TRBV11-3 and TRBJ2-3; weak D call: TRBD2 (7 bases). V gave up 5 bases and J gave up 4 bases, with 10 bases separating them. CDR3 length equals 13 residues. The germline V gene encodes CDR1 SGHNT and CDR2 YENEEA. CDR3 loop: CASSPGGADTQYF. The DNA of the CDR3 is TGTGCCAGCAGCCCGGGGGGCGCAGATACGCAGTATTTT.

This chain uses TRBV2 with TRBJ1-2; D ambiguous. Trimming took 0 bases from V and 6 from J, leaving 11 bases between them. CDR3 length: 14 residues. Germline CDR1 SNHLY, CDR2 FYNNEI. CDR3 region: CASSEATGLDGYTF. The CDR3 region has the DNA TGTGCCAGCAGTGAAGCCACGGGTCTCGATGGCTACACCTTC.

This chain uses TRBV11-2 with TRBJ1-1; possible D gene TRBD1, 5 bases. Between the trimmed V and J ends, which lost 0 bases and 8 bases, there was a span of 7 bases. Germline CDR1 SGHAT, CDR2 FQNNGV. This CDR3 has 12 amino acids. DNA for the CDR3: TGTGCCAGCAGCTTAGATAAGGGGGAAGCTTTCTTT. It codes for CASSLDKGEAFF.

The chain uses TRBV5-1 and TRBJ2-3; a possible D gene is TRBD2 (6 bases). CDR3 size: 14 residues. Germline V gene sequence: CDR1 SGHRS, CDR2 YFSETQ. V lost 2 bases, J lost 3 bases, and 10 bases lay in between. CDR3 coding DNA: TGCGCCAGCAGCTTCTCTAGCGATACAGATACGCAGTATTTT. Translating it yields CASSFSSDTDTQYF.

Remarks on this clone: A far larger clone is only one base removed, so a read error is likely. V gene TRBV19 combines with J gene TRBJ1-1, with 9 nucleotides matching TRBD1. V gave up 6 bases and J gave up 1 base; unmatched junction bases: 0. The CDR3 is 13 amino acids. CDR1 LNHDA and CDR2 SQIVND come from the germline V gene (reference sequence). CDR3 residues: CASRGQGNTEAFF. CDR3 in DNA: TGTGCCAGTAGGGGACAGGGGAACACTGAAGCTTTCTTT.

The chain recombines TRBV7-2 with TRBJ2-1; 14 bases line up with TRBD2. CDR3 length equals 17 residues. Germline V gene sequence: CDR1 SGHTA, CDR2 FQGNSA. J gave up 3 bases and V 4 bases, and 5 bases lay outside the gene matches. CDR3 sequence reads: CASSSGTSGRFYNEQFF. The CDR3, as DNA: TGTGCCAGCAGCTCAGGGACTAGCGGGAGATTCTACAATGAGCAGTTCTTC.

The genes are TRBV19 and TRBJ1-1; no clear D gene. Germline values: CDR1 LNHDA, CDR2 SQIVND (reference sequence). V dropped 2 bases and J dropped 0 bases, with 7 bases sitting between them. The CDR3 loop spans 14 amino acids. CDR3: CASSIQSMNTEAFF. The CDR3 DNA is TGTGCCAGTAGTATACAATCCATGAACACTGAAGCTTTCTTT.

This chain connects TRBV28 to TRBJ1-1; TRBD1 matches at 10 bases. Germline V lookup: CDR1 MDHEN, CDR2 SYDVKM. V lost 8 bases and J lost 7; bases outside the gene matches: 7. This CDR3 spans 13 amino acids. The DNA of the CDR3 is TGTGCCAGCCTAAGACAGGGGGCGAATGAAGCTTTCTTT. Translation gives CASLRQGANEAFF.

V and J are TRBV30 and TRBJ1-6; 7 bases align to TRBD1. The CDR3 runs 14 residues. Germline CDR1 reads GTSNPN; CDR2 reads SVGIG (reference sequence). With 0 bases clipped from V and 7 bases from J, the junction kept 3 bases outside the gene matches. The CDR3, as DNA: TGTGCCTGGAGTGTAAACAGGGGAAATTCACCCCTCCACTTT. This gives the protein CAWSVNRGNSPLHF.

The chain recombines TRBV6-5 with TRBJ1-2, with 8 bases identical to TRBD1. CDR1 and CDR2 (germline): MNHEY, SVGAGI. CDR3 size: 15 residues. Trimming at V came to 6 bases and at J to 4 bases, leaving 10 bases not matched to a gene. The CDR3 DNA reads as TGTGCCAGCAGCCCCGGGACAGGCTTCGGCTATGGCTACACCTTC. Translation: CASSPGTGFGYGYTF.

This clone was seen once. The CDR3 DNA is TGTGCCAGCAGTGCGAATGCATTCCCGGGACAAGAAAAGTACTTC. Residues: CASSANAFPGQEKYF. The chain has TRBV2 and TRBJ2-7; maybe TRBD1 (6 bases). Trimming removed 4 bases at V and 11 bases at J, with 24 bases between. CDR3 length: 15 residues. Germline V CDR1 and CDR2: SNHLY, FYNNEI.

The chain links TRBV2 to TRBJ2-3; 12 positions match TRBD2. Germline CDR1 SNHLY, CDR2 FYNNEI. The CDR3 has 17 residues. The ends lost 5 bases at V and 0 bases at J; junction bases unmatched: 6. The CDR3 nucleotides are TGTGCCAGCAGTCTAGCGGGAGGGCCTATCAGCACAGATACGCAGTATTTT. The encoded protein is CASSLAGGPISTDTQYF. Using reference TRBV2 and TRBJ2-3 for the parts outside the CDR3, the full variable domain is EPEVTQTPSHQVTQMGQEVILRCVPISNHLYFYWYRQILGQKVEFLVSFYNNEISEKSEIFDDQFSVERPDGSNFTLKIRSTKLEDSAMYFCASSLAGGPISTDTQYFGPGTRLTVL.